This T cell receptor beta chain was retrieved from a study of neoadjuvant anti-PD-1 for oral cavity cancer. Profiled with immunoSEQ multiplex PCR; TCRdb holds only in-frame clones, not every one. This sample yields under 15,000 clones, of which around 69% are seen a single time; 6.5% to 7% belongs to the top ten. The input for sequencing was tumor tissue, taken before nivolumab (anti-PD-1) treatment. The receptor comes from a person aged 40-85 years with oral cavity squamous cell carcinoma. The donor label of this sample is uncertain.

CDR3 sequence: CASSSDDPNELFF. The CDR3 DNA follows: TGTGCCAGCAGCTCGGACGATCCCAATGAACTGTTTTTT. V is TRBV7-8 and J is TRBJ1-4; D remains unclear. Germline V lookup: CDR1 SGHVS, CDR2 FQNEAQ. The germline V and J ends were trimmed by 4 bases and 12 bases, with 15 bases remaining between them. This CDR3 spans 13 amino acids.